What follows are 14 T cell receptor beta chains derived from one specimen sequenced in a study of CD8+CD57+ T cells in acquired aplastic anemia. Profiling of TCR beta VDJ combinations and CDR3 sequences used genomic DNA as template. TCRdb reanalysed the reads using MiXCR and keeps one entry per CDR3 protein. The sample holds about 220,000 distinct CDR3 sequences, 30% to 40% seen once. The material sequenced was sorted CD4+, CD8+, or CD8+CD57+ T cells (not recorded which) from PBMCs. The origin of the receptors is a human donor in good health, serving as a control.

This sequence joins TRBV2 and TRBJ1-6, with a weak D call TRBD1 (5 bases). CDR3 length: 12 residues. The V gene's germline CDR1 is SNHLY and CDR2 FYNNEI. The V end was cut by 7 bases, the J end by 12 bases, with 13 bases between. The CDR3 spells CASKGQRGPLHF. The CDR3 nucleotides are TGTGCCAGCAAGGGGCAACGGGGACCCCTCCACTTT.

This clonotype occurred many times. The V gene is TRBV7-2, the J gene TRBJ2-7; maybe TRBD1 (6 bases). Germline V gene lookup returns CDR1 SGHTA and CDR2 FQGNSA. The CDR3 length is 16 residues. The V and J ends lost 1 base and 3 bases respectively, with 16 bases between them. The CDR3 DNA sequence: TGTGCCAGCAGCTTAGAGGGGACCAGGGGCCTCTACGAGCAGTACTTC. This translates into CASSLEGTRGLYEQYF.

The chain is built from TRBV4-2 and TRBJ2-1, with D unclear. The CDR3 is 16 residues long. The V gene lost 0 bases and the J gene lost 0 bases, with 9 bases spanning the gap. Per germline, CDR1 LGHNA and CDR2 YNFKEQ. This CDR3 reads CASSQDGRNSYNEQFF. The DNA for the CDR3 is TGTGCCAGCAGCCAAGATGGGCGCAACTCCTACAATGAGCAGTTCTTC.

For this clonotype: Germline and junction disagree at one end, which may indicate a read error. The chain couples TRBV14 to TRBJ2-1, with 8 bases that match TRBD1. The CDR3 sequence is 16 residues long. CDR1 and CDR2 (germline): SGHDN, FVKESK. The CDR3 region has the DNA TGTGCCAGCAGCCAAGCTGTGTGGACAGGGTACGTAGAGCAGTCCTTC. Encoded protein: CASSQAVWTGYVEQSF.

The V gene is TRBV12-3 or TRBV12-4, the J gene TRBJ1-3; D is undetermined. The CDR3 runs to 14 residues. The ends were cut back, 3 bases at V and 2 bases at J, with 8 bases in the middle. CDR3 bases: TGTGCCAGCAGTTTGCAAGGCCCTGGAAACACCATATATTTT. Protein product: CASSLQGPGNTIYF.

The table lists this clonotype with many counts. V is TRBV6-5 and J is TRBJ2-7, with a tentative D call TRBD2 (6 bases). CDR1 MNHEY and CDR2 SVGAGI come from the germline V gene. The CDR3 loop spans 13 amino acids. V dropped 5 bases and J dropped 3 bases, with 11 bases sitting between them. CDR3 nucleotides: TGTGCCAGCAGTAACGGGGAGGTCTACGAGCAGTACTTC. Translation gives CASSNGEVYEQYF.

This clonotype came up a few times. The rearrangement links TRBV6-2 or TRBV6-3 to TRBJ2-7; D remains unclear. The CDR3 extends over 14 amino acids. V was cut by 5 bases and J by 6 bases, with 17 bases left in between. Germline V gives CDR1 MNHEY, CDR2 SVGEGT. CDR3 sequence (DNA): TGTGCCAGCAGTGTTTTGGCCCCCTCCGCCGAGCAGTACTTC. Protein: CASSVLAPSAEQYF.

This clonotype was seen more than once but under ten times. The rearrangement links TRBV12-3 or TRBV12-4 to TRBJ2-1; tentatively, D is TRBD1 or TRBD2 (5 bases each). V gave up 1 base and J gave up 12 bases, with 13 bases separating them. The CDR3 spans 13 residues. CDR3 DNA: TGTGCCAGCAGTTTAGGGCGACTTGGGGGGCAGTTCTTC. The encoded protein is CASSLGRLGGQFF.

This clonotype was seen only a few times. The chain employs TRBV3-1 and TRBJ2-1, with TRBD1 as a possible D gene (6 bases). Trimming cost V 6 bases and J 1 base, with 19 bases left between them. The CDR3 runs to 17 residues. Germline V gene lookup returns CDR1 LGHDT and CDR2 YNNKEL (reference sequence). The CDR3 nucleotides are TGTGCCAGCAGTCAGGACCGACAGGCCCTATCCTACAATGAGCAGTTCTTC. It yields the protein CASSQDRQALSYNEQFF.

This clonotype has only a few counts. The V gene is TRBV3-1, the J gene TRBJ2-1, with D perhaps matching TRBD1 (6 bases). This CDR3 region has 15 residues. The V end was cut by 4 bases, the J end by 0 bases, with 10 bases between. Germline V gene lookup returns CDR1 LGHDT and CDR2 YNNKEL (reference sequence). The CDR3, as DNA: TGTGCCAGCAGCCCTACAGGGTCCTCCTACAATGAGCAGTTCTTC. Protein: CASSPTGSSYNEQFF.

This clonotype was observed many times. CDR3 nucleotide sequence: TGTGCCAGTAGCTATCAGGGGGCCTCGGGGCAGTACTTC. Translating gives CASSYQGASGQYF. The chain has TRBV19 and TRBJ2-7; 8 positions agree with TRBD1. V shed 6 bases and J 9 bases; nucleotides not matched to a gene: 10. This CDR3 is 13 amino acids long. CDR1 LNHDA and CDR2 SQIVND come from the germline V gene (reference sequence).

The chain links TRBV27 to TRBJ2-7, with D perhaps TRBD2 (7 bases). Trimming stripped 6 bases from V and 0 bases from J, with 15 bases between. The length of the CDR3 is 15 residues. Per germline, CDR1 MNHEY and CDR2 SMNVEV (reference sequence). The CDR3: CASRPLADSSYEQYF. CDR3 in DNA: TGTGCCAGCAGACCGCTAGCGGACAGCTCCTACGAGCAGTACTTC.

This clonotype was seen repeatedly, ten times or more. The V and J genes are TRBV20-1 and TRBJ1-6, with TRBD1 as a possible D gene (6 bases). From germline, CDR1 is DFQATT and CDR2 SNEGSKA (reference sequence). V lost 0 bases and J lost 6, with 12 bases in between. This CDR3 contains 15 residues. The CDR3 DNA sequence: TGCAGTGCTAGAGATGGACAGAGAATTAATTCACCCCTCCACTTT. Translation gives CSARDGQRINSPLHF.

The table lists this clonotype with a few counts. The missing conserved phenylalanine or tryptophan at the end of this CDR3 makes a read error likely. This rearrangement joins TRBV4-2 to TRBJ1-2, with D possibly TRBD1 on 5 matching bases. This CDR3 contains 15 residues. In germline, CDR1 is LGHNA, CDR2 YNFKEQ. V dropped 1 base and J dropped 3 bases, with 12 bases sitting between them. Here the CDR3 reads CASSQVGGRDYGYTL. The CDR3 DNA reads as TGTGCCAGCAGCCAAGTCGGGGGGAGGGACTATGGCTACACCCTC.